Here is one T cell receptor (beta chain) with its context. This receptor's antigen is unknown. Per-base quality was not reported, and no clone a single base away is much larger than it. Collaborating institutions collected whole blood in K2EDTA tubes following their own protocols. For TCRbeta analysis, collaborators shipped samples as frozen whole blood, isolated PBMCs, or DNA extracted from either of those sample types. V drops 2 bases and J drops 6 bases, leaving 12 bases in between. From its cysteine to its phenylalanine, the CDR3 spans 14 amino acids. Only the CDR3 region is kept as DNA, spanning 42 bases read in frame from base 1. The germline V gene sets CDR1 to SNHLY and CDR2 to FYNNEI. This specimen comes from a study of blood T cell repertoires in COVID-19 (dated by TCRdb to 2018 to 2021). With respect to the entire study: Samples from collaborators originated in the United States, Italy and Spain and spanned both the acute and convalescent phases of COVID-19. The material from the prospective study consisted of cDNA or gDNA derived from T cells, B-cell-depleted T cells, or PBMCs. The dataset comprised deeply sampled blood TCRbeta repertoires from subjects exposed to, actively infected with, or recovered from COVID-19. The repertoires were released in a freely available public database meant as a resource for research on the immune response to SARS-CoV-2. The samples were drawn from the first 160 participants of the ongoing ImmuneRACE study and from more than 1,000 subjects provided by 6 global collaborators. Sample metadata almost always included a de-identified subject ID, COVID-19 status, age in years and sex. Where HLA class I and class II types were available, the types were taken from metadata supplied by the sample provider, not from assay-based typing. Study-wide conclusions, independent of this receptor: The amount of clinical and demographic metadata varied by source and participant and was provided uncurated.

TCRbeta CDR3 regions were amplified from genomic DNA by means of the immunoSEQ Assay, a bias-controlled multiplex PCR. The authors' analysis ran thus. Nucleated cell counts per sample were estimated from amplification of reference gene primers within the assay. Sequence reads were collapsed and filtered to measure the absolute abundance of every unique TCRbeta CDR3 rearrangement. For each sample, productive Simpson clonality was calculated as the square root of Simpson's diversity index over productive rearrangements. TCRdb provides this immuneACCESS table in a form limited to in-frame rearrangements. Some clones are lacking; in checked studies, under half of them reflect an unresolved V gene, and why the rest are absent is not known. V, J and clone size are those of that table, while D and trimming were read from the DNA. Recorded for this sample are roughly 80,000 clones; 82% of them occurred a single time. The leading ten clones occupy under 35% of the sample.

The receptor was isolated from a human donor in a cohort sampled during active COVID-19. Sequences were obtained from peripheral blood. The V and J segments used are TRBV2 and TRBJ2-3; TRBD2 is a weak D gene call, 5 bases matching. The CDR3 loop reads CASSELPRGDTQYF. The sequence in DNA is TGTGCCAGCAGTGAATTACCCCGAGGGGATACGCAGTATTTT.